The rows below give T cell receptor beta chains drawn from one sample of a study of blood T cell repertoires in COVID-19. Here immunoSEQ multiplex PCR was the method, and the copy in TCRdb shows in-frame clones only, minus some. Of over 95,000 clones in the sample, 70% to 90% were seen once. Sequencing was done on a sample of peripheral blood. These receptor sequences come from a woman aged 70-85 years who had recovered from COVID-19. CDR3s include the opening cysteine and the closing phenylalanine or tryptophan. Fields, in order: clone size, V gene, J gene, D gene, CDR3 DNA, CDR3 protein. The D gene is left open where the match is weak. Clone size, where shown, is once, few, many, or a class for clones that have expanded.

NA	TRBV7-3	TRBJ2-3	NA	TGTGCCAGCAGCTTAGGGCCCGCCGATACGCAGTATTTT	CASSLGPADTQYF
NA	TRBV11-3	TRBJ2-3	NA	TGTGCCAGCAGCTTAGATCGGGATACGCAGTATTTT	CASSLDRDTQYF
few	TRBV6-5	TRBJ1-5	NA	TGTGCCAGCAGACTAGATAGCAATCAGCCCCAGCATTTT	CASRLDSNQPQHF
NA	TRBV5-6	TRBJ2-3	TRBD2	TGTGCCAGCAGCCGGGGGGGTACGCAGTATTTT	CASSRGGTQYF
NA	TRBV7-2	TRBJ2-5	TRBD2	TGTGCCAGCAGCTTTAGCGGGACGGGAGAGACCCAGTACTTC	CASSFSGTGETQYF
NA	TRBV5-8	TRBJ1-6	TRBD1	TGTGCCAGCAGCATTGGACAGGCTAGCTCCTATAATTCACCCCTCCACTTT	CASSIGQASSYNSPLHF
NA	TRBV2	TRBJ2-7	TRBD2	TGTGCCAGCACCCGACTAGCGGGATACGAGCAGTACTTC	CASTRLAGYEQYF
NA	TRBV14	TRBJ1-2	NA	TGTGCCAGCAGCCAAGATTCGACAGGCTGGCCCTATGGCTACACCTTC	CASSQDSTGWPYGYTF
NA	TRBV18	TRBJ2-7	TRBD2	TGTGCCAGCTCACCTTTACTAGCGGGAGGGTTCTACGAGCAGTACTTC	CASSPLLAGGFYEQYF
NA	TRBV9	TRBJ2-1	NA	TGTGCCAGCAGCGTAGGGGGGGTCAATGAGCAGTTCTTC	CASSVGGVNEQFF
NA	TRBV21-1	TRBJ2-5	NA	TGTGCCAGCAGCAAAGGGGCGGGGGGTCCCCAGGGGGAGACCCAGTACTTC	CASSKGAGGPQGETQYF
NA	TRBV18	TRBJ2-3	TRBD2	TGTGCCAGCTCACCACCGGTCGGAGCGGGAGGACCGAGTAATACGCAGTATTTT	CASSPPVGAGGPSNTQYF
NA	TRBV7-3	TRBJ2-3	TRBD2	TGTGCCAGCAGCCCACAGCGGGGGGGCCCAGATACGCAGTATTTT	CASSPQRGGPDTQYF
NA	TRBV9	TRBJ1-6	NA	TGTGCCAGCAGCGTAGGTCGGGATTCACCCCTCCACTTT	CASSVGRDSPLHF
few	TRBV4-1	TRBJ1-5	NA	TGCGCCAGCAGCCAAGTGGGGAGTTATAGCAATCAGCCCCAGCATTTT	CASSQVGSYSNQPQHF
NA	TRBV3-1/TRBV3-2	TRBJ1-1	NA	TGTGCCAGCAGCCAAGACAGGTCGAACACTGAAGCTTTCTTT	CASSQDRSNTEAFF
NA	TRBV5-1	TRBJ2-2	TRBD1	TGCGCCAGCAGCTCCCCCAGGGGGCGCTCGACCGGGGAGCTGTTTTTT	CASSSPRGRSTGELFF
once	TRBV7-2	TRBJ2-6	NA	TGTGCCAGCAGCACCCGAGTGGCTGGGGCCAACGTCCTGACTTTC	CASSTRVAGANVLTF
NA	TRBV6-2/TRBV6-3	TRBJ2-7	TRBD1	TGTGCCAGCAGTTACCCATCCGGACAGGGGGCCTACGAGCAGTACTTC	CASSYPSGQGAYEQYF
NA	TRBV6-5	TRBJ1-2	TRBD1	TGTGCCAGCAGGGACCTGACCGGGACAGGGGATGGCTACACCTTC	CASRDLTGTGDGYTF
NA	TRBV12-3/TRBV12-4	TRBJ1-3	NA	TGTGCCAGCAGTCGGAGTTCTGGAAACACCATATATTTT	CASSRSSGNTIYF
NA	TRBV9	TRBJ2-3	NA	TGTGCCAGCAGCCCGCGACTAGGGTTTGTAGATACGCAGTATTTT	CASSPRLGFVDTQYF
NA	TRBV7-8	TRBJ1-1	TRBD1	TGTGCCAGCAGCCCCCGGGACAGGGGGCGATACACTGAAGCTTTCTTT	CASSPRDRGRYTEAFF
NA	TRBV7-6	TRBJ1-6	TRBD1	TGTGCCAGCAGCGAGACAGGGGGCTGGAATTCACCCCTCCACTTT	CASSETGGWNSPLHF
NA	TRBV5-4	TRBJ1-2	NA	TGTGCCAGCAGCTTGGGAGGACAGTTCTATGGCTACACCTTC	CASSLGGQFYGYTF
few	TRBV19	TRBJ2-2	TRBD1	TGTGCCAGTTGGGACAGGGCGTTAATGTACACCGGGGAGCTGTTTTTT	CASWDRALMYTGELFF
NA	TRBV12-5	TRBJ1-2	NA	TGTGCTAGTGGTTTGGACCCTTCGACAGGAGGCTATGGCTACACCTTC	CASGLDPSTGGYGYTF
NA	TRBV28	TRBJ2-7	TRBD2	TGTGCCAGCAGTCCCCGTTCGGGGGGGAGCATTCAGCAGTACTTC	CASSPRSGGSIQQYF
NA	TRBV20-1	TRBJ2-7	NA	TGCAGTGCTAGTTGGGGGGTAATAAGTAAGGAGCAGTACTTC	CSASWGVISKEQYF
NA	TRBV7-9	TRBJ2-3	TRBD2	TGTGCCAGCAGCTTGGATTGGACTAGCGGGAATACAGATACGCAGTATTTT	CASSLDWTSGNTDTQYF
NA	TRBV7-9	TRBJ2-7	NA	TGTGCCAGCAGCCACACAGGGAGCGAGCAGTACTTC	CASSHTGSEQYF
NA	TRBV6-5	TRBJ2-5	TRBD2	TGTGCCAGCAGTCCGGGCCGCGGGGGGACCCAGTACTTC	CASSPGRGGTQYF
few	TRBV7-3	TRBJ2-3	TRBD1	TGTGCCAGCAGCTTGGGACAGGGCCAGACAGATACGCAGTATTTT	CASSLGQGQTDTQYF
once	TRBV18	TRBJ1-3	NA	TGTGCCAGCTCACCCAGGTCGGACACCATATATTTT	CASSPRSDTIYF
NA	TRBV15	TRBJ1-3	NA	TGTGCCACCAGCAGAGATCCCGGGGGCTCTGGAAACACCATATATTTT	CATSRDPGGSGNTIYF
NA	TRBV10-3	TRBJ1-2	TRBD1	TGTGCCATCATGGCCGGGACGGGACAGGGCGTCTATGGCTACACCTTC	CAIMAGTGQGVYGYTF
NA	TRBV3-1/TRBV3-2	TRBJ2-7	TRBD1	TGTGCCAGCAGCCAAGAGTTCAGCGGGACAGGGGTCCAGGTGCAGTACTTC	CASSQEFSGTGVQVQYF
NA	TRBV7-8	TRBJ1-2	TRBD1	TGTGCCAGCAGCTTAGCAATCCGGACAGGGGGGAACTATGGCTACACCTTC	CASSLAIRTGGNYGYTF
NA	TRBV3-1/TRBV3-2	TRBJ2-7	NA	TGTGCCAGCAGCCACCCTCCAACTAACGAGCAGTACTTC	CASSHPPTNEQYF
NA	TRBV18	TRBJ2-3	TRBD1	TGTGCCAGCTCACCCCGGGACAGACGCACAGATACGCAGTATTTT	CASSPRDRRTDTQYF
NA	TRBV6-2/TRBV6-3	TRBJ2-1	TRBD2	TGTGCCAGCAGCCTTCCCTTCCGGGAGGGAAGCAATGAGCAGTTCTTC	CASSLPFREGSNEQFF
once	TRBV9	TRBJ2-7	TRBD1	TGTGCCAGCAGCGTAGCACAGGGGACCTACGAGCAGTACTTC	CASSVAQGTYEQYF
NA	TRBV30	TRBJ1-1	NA	TGTGCCTGGAGGACCGGGGGGAGGGGGAACACTGAAGCTTTCTTT	CAWRTGGRGNTEAFF
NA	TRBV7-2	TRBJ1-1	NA	TGTGCCAGCAGCTTGTATCCAGGGCCCGAAACTGAAGCTTTCTTT	CASSLYPGPETEAFF
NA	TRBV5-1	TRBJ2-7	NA	TGCGCCAGCAGCTTAATCCCAGGGAACTCCTACGAGCAGTACTTC	CASSLIPGNSYEQYF
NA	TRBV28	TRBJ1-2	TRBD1	TGTGCCAGCAGTCCAACAGGGGGCTCTGGCTATGGCTACACCTTC	CASSPTGGSGYGYTF
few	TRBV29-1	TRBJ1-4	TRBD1	TGCAGCGTTGGACAGGGATCTAATGAAAAACTGTTTTTT	CSVGQGSNEKLFF
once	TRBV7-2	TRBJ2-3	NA	TGTGCCAGCAGCTTAGCAGGAGCTTCCTATACGCAGTATTTT	CASSLAGASYTQYF
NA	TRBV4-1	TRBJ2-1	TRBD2	TGCGCCAGCAGCCAGGCACTAGCGGGATCCAATGAGCAGTTCTTC	CASSQALAGSNEQFF
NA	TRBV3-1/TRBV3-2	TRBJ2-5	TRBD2	TGTGCCAGCAGCCAAGGATCCAGACTAGCGGTTTTTGGAGAGACCCAGTACTTC	CASSQGSRLAVFGETQYF
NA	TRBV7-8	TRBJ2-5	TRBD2	TGTGCCAGCCCGGGACTAGCTCTCGAGACCCAGTACTTC	CASPGLALETQYF
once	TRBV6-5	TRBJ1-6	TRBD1	TGTGCCAGCACTCTATTCGGGACAGGGTATTCACCCCTCCACTTT	CASTLFGTGYSPLHF
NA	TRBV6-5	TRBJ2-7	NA	TGTGCCAGCAGCCTTGCAAGAGGCGAGCAGTACTTC	CASSLARGEQYF